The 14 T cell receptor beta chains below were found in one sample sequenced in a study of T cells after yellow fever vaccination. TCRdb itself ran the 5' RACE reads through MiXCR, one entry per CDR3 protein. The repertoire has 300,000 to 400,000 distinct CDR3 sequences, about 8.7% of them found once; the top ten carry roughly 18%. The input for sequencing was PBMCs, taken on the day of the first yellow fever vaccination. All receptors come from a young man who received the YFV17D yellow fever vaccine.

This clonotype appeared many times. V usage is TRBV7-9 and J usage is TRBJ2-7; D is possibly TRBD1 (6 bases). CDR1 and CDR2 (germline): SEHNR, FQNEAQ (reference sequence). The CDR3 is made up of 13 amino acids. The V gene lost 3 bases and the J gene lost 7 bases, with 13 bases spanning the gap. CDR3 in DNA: TGTGCCAGCAGCTTGGGGGCCACCACGGAGCAGTACTTC. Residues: CASSLGATTEQYF.

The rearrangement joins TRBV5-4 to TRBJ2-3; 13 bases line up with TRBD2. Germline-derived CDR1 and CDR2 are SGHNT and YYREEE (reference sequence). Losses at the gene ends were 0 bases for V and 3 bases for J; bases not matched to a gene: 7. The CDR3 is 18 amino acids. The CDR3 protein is CASSLGTSGGHPTDTQYF. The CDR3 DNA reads TGTGCCAGCAGCTTGGGGACTAGCGGGGGCCATCCAACAGATACGCAGTATTTT.

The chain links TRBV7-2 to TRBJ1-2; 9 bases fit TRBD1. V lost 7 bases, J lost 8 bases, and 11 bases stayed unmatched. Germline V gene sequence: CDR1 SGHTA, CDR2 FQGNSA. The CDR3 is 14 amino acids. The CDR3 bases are TGTGCCAGCATGCTTCCTGACAGGGGGAAGGGCTACACCTTC. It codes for CASMLPDRGKGYTF. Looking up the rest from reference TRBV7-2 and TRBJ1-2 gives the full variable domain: GAGVSQSPSNKVTEKGKDVELRCDPISGHTALYWYRQSLGQGLEFLIYFQGNSAPDKSGLPSDRFSAERTGGSVSTLTIQRTQQEDSAVYLCASMLPDRGKGYTFGSGTRLTVV.

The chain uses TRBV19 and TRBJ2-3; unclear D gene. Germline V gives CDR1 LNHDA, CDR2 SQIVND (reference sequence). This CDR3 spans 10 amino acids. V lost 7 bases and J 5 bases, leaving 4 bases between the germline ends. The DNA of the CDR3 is TGTGCCAGTAACGGAGATACGCAGTATTTT. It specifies CASNGDTQYF.

The CDR3 here is CASSVGLPPFSYEQYF. The CDR3 nucleotides read TGTGCCAGCAGCGTAGGTTTGCCCCCGTTTTCCTACGAGCAGTACTTC. The V gene is TRBV9, the J gene TRBJ2-7; D not resolved. The germline gives CDR1 SGDLS, CDR2 YYNGEE. Trimming took 0 bases from V and 1 from J, leaving 14 bases between them. CDR3 size: 16 residues.

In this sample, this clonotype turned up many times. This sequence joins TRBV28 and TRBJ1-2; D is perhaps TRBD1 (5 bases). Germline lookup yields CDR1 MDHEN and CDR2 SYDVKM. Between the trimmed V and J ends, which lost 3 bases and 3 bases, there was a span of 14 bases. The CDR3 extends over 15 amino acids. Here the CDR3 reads CASSLQGPGDYGYTF. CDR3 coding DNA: TGTGCCAGCAGTTTGCAGGGCCCGGGGGACTATGGCTACACCTTC.

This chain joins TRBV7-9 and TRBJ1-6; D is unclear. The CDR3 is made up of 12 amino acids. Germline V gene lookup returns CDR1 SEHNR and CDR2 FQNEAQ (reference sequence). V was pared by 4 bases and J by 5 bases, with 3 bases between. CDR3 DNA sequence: TGTGCCAGCAGCTCGGATAATTCACCCCTCCACTTT. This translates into CASSSDNSPLHF.

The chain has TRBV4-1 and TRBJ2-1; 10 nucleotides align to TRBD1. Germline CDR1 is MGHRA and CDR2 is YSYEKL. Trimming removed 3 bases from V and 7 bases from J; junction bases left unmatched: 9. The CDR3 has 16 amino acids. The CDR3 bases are TGCGCCAGCAGCCATATCTCCGGGACAGGGGCTAATGAGCAGTTCTTC. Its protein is CASSHISGTGANEQFF.

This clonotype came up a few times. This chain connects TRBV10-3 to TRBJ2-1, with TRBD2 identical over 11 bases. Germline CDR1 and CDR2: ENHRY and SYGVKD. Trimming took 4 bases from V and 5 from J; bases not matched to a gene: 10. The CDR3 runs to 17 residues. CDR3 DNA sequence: TGTGCCATCAGTGTACGGGGTGGGGGACTAGCGGACAATGAGCAGTTCTTC. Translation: CAISVRGGGLADNEQFF.

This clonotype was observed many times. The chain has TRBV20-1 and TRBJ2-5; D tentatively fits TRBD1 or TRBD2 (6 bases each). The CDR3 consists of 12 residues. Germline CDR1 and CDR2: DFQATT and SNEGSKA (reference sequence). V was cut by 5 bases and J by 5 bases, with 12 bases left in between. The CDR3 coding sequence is TGCAGTGCTGAGGGGGGCCGGGAGACCCAGTACTTC. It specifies CSAEGGRETQYF.

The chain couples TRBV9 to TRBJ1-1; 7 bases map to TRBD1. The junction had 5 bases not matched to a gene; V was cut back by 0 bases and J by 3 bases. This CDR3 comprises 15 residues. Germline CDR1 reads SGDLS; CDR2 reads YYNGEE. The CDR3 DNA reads TGTGCCAGCAGCGTAGAGGGGGCAGGCGACACTGAAGCTTTCTTT. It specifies CASSVEGAGDTEAFF.

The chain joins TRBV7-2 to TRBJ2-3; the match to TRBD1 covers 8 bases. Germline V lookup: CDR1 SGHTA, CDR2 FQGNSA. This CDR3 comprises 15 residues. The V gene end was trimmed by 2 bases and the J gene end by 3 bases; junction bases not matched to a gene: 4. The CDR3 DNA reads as TGTGCCAGCAGCTTACTCCGACAGGGGACAGATACGCAGTATTTT. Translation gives CASSLLRQGTDTQYF.

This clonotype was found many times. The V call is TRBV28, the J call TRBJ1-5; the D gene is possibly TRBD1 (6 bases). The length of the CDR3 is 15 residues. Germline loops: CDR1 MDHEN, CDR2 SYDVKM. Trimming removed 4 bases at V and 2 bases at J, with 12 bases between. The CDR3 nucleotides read TGTGCCAGCAGTTCGTTGGCAGGGGGCAATCAGCCCCAGCATTTT. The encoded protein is CASSSLAGGNQPQHF.

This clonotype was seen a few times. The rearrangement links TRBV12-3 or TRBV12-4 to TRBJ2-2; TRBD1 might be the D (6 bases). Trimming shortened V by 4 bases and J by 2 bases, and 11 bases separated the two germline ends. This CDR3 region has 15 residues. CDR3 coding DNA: TGTGCCAGCAGTTGGTGGGGGCCCAACACCGGGGAGCTGTTTTTT. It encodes CASSWWGPNTGELFF.